This TCR beta chain originates from a study of T cell repertoires in cytomegalovirus infection. Study at large: Peptides in the study included HLA-C-restricted and HLA-B-restricted CMV epitopes. Both a matching HLA type and CMV infection were indicated by public TCR beta signatures. Study conclusions and caveats: Summed frequency of shared TCR beta families picked out CMV carriers who also had the relevant HLA.

Using its own MiXCR run on the reads, TCRdb lists one record per CDR3 protein. The repertoire holds about 500,000 distinct CDR3 sequences, with roughly a third as singletons. CDR3 length: 13 amino acids. The germline V gene has CDR1 SGHTA and CDR2 FQGTGA. Trimming removed 2 bases at V and 3 bases at J, with 7 bases between. About this clonotype: Its specificity is unknown.

The specimen comprised cultured PBMCs, sampled from culture after CMV antigen stimulation. The TCR sequence derives from a human donor in good health (CMV status not recorded). Some clones in this sample may be carry-over from other donors' samples. The rearrangement joins TRBV7-3 to TRBJ1-1; D gene unclear. CDR3 amino acids: CASSLSRHTEAFF. CDR3 nucleotides: TGTGCCAGCAGCTTATCTCGCCACACTGAAGCTTTCTTT.